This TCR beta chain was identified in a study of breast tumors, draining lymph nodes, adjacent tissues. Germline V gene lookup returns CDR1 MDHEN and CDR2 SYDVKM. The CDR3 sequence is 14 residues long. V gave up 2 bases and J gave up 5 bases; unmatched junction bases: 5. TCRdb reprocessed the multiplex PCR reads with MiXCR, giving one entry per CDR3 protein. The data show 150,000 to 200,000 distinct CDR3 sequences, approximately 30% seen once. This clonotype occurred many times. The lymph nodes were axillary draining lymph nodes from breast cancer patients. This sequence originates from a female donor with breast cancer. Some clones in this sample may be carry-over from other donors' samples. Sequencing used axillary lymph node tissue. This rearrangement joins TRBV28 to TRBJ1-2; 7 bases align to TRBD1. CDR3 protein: CASSLRGRFYGYTF. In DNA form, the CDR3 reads TGTGCCAGCAGTTTAAGGGGGCGCTTTTATGGCTACACCTTC.